This T cell receptor beta chain was recorded in a study of shared clonotypes between healthy human individuals. The wider study: Donor ages ranged 18 to 49 years: a couple of women, three men.

Method: immunoSEQ multiplex PCR; TCRdb's copy keeps in-frame clones and lacks some. The data contain some 580,000 clones, roughly 98% of them singletons. V was trimmed by 5 bases and J by 2 bases, leaving 11 bases between them. The CDR3 loop spans 13 amino acids. Germline assignment: CDR1 GTSNPN and CDR2 SVGIG (reference sequence). Terminally differentiated effector memory CD45RA+ cells were left out of the naive CD8 fraction, which was CD45RO-negative and positively selected for CCR7. All donors were healthy HIV-negative adults lacking recent acute infections or vaccinations. This receptor was obtained from a man aged 25-45 years in good health. V usage is TRBV30 and J usage is TRBJ2-3; tentatively, D is TRBD2 (6 bases). Sequenced material: naive CD8+ T cells sorted from blood. CDR3 DNA sequence: TGTGCCTGGTTAGCGGTTAACACAGATACGCAGTATTTT. As protein: CAWLAVNTDTQYF.